Presented here are 11 T cell receptor beta chains from one specimen sequenced in a study of cytomegalovirus exposure and HLA in healthy donors. PCR primers comprised 60 Vbeta and 13 Jbeta primers. The data were produced by immunoSEQ multiplex PCR, yet TCRdb's version contains in-frame clones alone and is incomplete. The table lists about 260,000 clones, roughly 70% of them singletons. Sequenced: PBMCs. These receptors were collected from a female donor in good health and CMV-seronegative.

CDR3 amino acids: CASRQGSYNEQFF. Written as DNA, the CDR3 is TGTGCCAGCAGACAGGGATCCTACAATGAGCAGTTCTTC. This sequence joins TRBV6-1 and TRBJ2-1; D might be TRBD1 (6 bases). CDR1 is MNHNS, CDR2 SASEGT, per germline. Trimming stripped 6 bases from V and 1 base from J, with 7 bases between. This CDR3 has 13 residues.

The chain combines TRBV6-5 with TRBJ1-2, with D hard to call. The CDR3 is 10 amino acids. Germline V lookup: CDR1 MNHEY, CDR2 SVGAGI. V gave up 6 bases and J gave up 13 bases, with 12 bases separating them. CDR3 DNA sequence: TGTGCCAGCAGAAGCGATTATGTCACCTTC. Protein sequence: CASRSDYVTF.

This chain joins TRBV10-3 and TRBJ1-5; no definite D call. The germline V gene encodes CDR1 ENHRY and CDR2 SYGVKD. Trimming removed 4 bases at V and 0 bases at J, with 7 bases between. The CDR3 sequence is 14 residues long. As DNA, the CDR3 is TGTGCCATCAGTGGATCCTATAGCAATCAGCCCCAGCATTTT. This translates into CAISGSYSNQPQHF.

With regard to this clone: Within the sample, other DNA sequences also encode this same CDR3. The chain links TRBV18 to TRBJ1-1, with a tentative D call TRBD1 (6 bases). This CDR3 region has 13 residues. Germline lookup yields CDR1 KGHSH and CDR2 LQKENI. V was clipped by 3 bases and J by 1 base, with 6 bases between them. CDR3 sequence reads: CASSPTGNTEAFF. CDR3 bases: TGTGCCAGCTCACCGACAGGGAACACTGAAGCTTTCTTT.

The chain combines TRBV5-4 with TRBJ1-1; 7 bases are shared with TRBD1. The V and J ends lost 4 bases and 4 bases, in that order; junction bases with no gene match: 1. Germline CDR1 SGHNT, CDR2 YYREEE (reference sequence). The CDR3 runs to 12 residues. The CDR3 region has the DNA TGTGCCAGCAGCCCAGGGGGCACTGAAGCTTTCTTT. Its protein is CASSPGGTEAFF.

A remark on this clone: The same CDR3 arises from other DNA sequences in this sample as well. This chain links TRBV19 with TRBJ2-1; 9 bases fit TRBD2. V trimming: 3 bases; J trimming: 5 bases; junction bases outside the gene matches: 5. From germline, CDR1 is LNHDA and CDR2 SQIVND (reference sequence). The CDR3 runs to 15 residues. The CDR3 coding sequence is TGTGCCAGTAGTATCCTAGCGGGACTGAACAATGAGCAGTTCTTC. Translated, it gives CASSILAGLNNEQFF.

The rearrangement links TRBV10-3 to TRBJ2-1; 7 bases are shared with TRBD2. The CDR3 is 16 residues long. Germline trimming cut 6 bases from V and 4 bases from J; bases unmatched to any gene: 12. Germline CDR1 and CDR2: ENHRY and SYGVKD. Written as DNA, the CDR3 is TGTGCCATCAGCCCTCCCCCGGGACTAATTTACAATGAGCAGTTCTTC. This encodes CAISPPPGLIYNEQFF.

This clone appeared a few times. CDR3 sequence: CAWSLPNIQYF. The DNA for the CDR3 is TGTGCCTGGAGCCTCCCTAACATTCAGTACTTC. This sequence joins TRBV30 and TRBJ2-4; no reliable D call. Trimming pared 3 bases from V and 7 bases from J, leaving 7 bases between. The CDR3 loop spans 11 amino acids. Germline assignment: CDR1 GTSNPN and CDR2 SVGIG (reference sequence).

The chain couples TRBV27 to TRBJ1-5, with a tentative D call TRBD1 (6 bases). This CDR3 spans 13 amino acids. Trimming removed 5 bases at V and 6 bases at J, with 11 bases between. Germline CDR1 is MNHEY and CDR2 is SMNVEV (reference sequence). CDR3: CASSPGRGQPQHF. The DNA of the CDR3 is TGTGCCAGCAGTCCAGGCAGGGGTCAGCCCCAGCATTTT.

The chain employs TRBV9 and TRBJ2-7; weak D call: TRBD1 (5 bases). The CDR3 totals 14 residues. From germline, CDR1 is SGDLS and CDR2 YYNGEE. Between the trimmed V and J ends, which lost 3 bases and 5 bases, there was a span of 15 bases. This CDR3 reads CASSAILTVHEQYF. The CDR3 DNA is TGTGCCAGCAGCGCAATCCTGACAGTCCACGAGCAGTACTTC.

The chain carries TRBV7-6 and TRBJ2-5; 12 nucleotides match TRBD1. The CDR3 length is 17 residues. The V and J ends lost 1 base and 4 bases, in that order; junction bases with no gene match: 7. Germline V gene sequence: CDR1 SGHVS, CDR2 FNYEAQ. CDR3 amino acids: CASSLVGQGALRETQYF. In DNA form, the CDR3 reads TGTGCCAGCAGCTTAGTGGGACAGGGGGCATTAAGAGAGACCCAGTACTTC.